These T cell receptor beta chains were read from a single sample in a study of long-term antiretroviral therapy in people with HIV. TCRdb's table, derived via immunoSEQ multiplex PCR, lists solely in-frame clones and lacks some. The sample includes thousands of clones, roughly 70% of them seen just once. The sample consisted of unsorted PBMCs, taken 0.1 years before starting antiretroviral therapy. The receptors here all came from a man aged 18 to 35 with HIV. The CDR3 runs from the conserved cysteine through the conserved F or W. The D gene is left open where the match is weak. The size entry is marked missing in some rows and otherwise reads once, few, many or a size class.

>TRBD1|TRBV6-5|TRBJ2-3|15|NA
TGTGCCAGCAGTTACGGGACAGGGAGGACAGATACGCAGTATTTT
CASSYGTGRTDTQYF
>NA|TRBV6-1|TRBJ2-3|14|NA
TGTGCCAGCAGCCACCCTCCGGTCACAGATACGCAGTATTTT
CASSHPPVTDTQYF
>NA|TRBV27|TRBJ2-4|16|NA
TGTGCCAGCGGGGCCGGGTCCCCAGGAACCAAAAACATTCAGTACTTC
CASGAGSPGTKNIQYF
>TRBD1|TRBV4-2|TRBJ2-7|15|NA
TGTGCCAGCAGCCAAGTGATCGGACAGGGAGGCGAGCAGTACTTC
CASSQVIGQGGEQYF
>NA|TRBV28|TRBJ2-7|14|NA
TGTGCCAGCAGTTCTGAGGGGAGCTCCTACGAGCAGTACTTC
CASSSEGSSYEQYF
>NA|TRBV10-3|TRBJ1-5|15|NA
TGTGCCATCAGTGAGTCGATGGTTAGCAATCAGCCCCAGCATTTT
CAISESMVSNQPQHF
>NA|TRBV5-1|TRBJ2-5|13|NA
TGCGCCAGCAGCTACGCCGGAAGAGAGACCCAGTACTTC
CASSYAGRETQYF
>TRBD2|TRBV2|TRBJ2-3|14|once
TGTGCCAGCAGTGAAGAGCGGGGTGGGGATACGCAGTATTTT
CASSEERGGDTQYF
>TRBD2|TRBV29-1|TRBJ2-1|15|NA
TGCAGCGTCTACCCGAGCGGGGGGACCTACAATGAGCAGTTCTTC
CSVYPSGGTYNEQFF
>NA|TRBV6-1|TRBJ2-4|15|NA
TGTGCCAGCAGTGGAAGCGCGGGTGGAACGGACATTCAGTACTTC
CASSGSAGGTDIQYF
>TRBD2|TRBV6-1|TRBJ2-7|12|few
TGTGCCAGCATCCGGGGGGTGTACGAGCAGTACTTC
CASIRGVYEQYF
>TRBD2|TRBV4-1|TRBJ2-1|17|NA
TGCGCCAGCAGCCAGAGAGGCGCGGGGGAACTGCACAATGAGCAGTTCTTC
CASSQRGAGELHNEQFF
>NA|TRBV28|TRBJ2-5|14|NA
TGTGCCAGCAGTTTCCATTCCGCTATCGAGACCCAGTACTTC
CASSFHSAIETQYF
>NA|TRBV14|TRBJ1-1|15|once
TGTGCCAGCAGCCATATTGGGGGAGGGAACACTGAAGCTTTCTTT
CASSHIGGGNTEAFF
>TRBD2|TRBV7-9|TRBJ2-3|14|once
TGTGCCAGCAGCTTACTCGGGGGGGCAGATACGCAGTATTTT
CASSLLGGADTQYF
>NA|TRBV2|TRBJ1-1|16|NA
TGTGCCAGCACCAACCTAAGGGGTGGGAGGGCCACTGAAGCTTTCTTT
CASTNLRGGRATEAFF
>TRBD1|TRBV6-5|TRBJ2-5|15|NA
TGTGCCAGCAGGACTATTAGGGGACAGGCAGAGACCCAGTACTTC
CASRTIRGQAETQYF
>NA|TRBV6-1|TRBJ1-6|15|NA
TGTGCCAGCAGTGTGGGGCCGGGGGACAATTCACCCCTCCACTTT
CASSVGPGDNSPLHF
>NA|TRBV2|TRBJ1-1|10|few
TGTGCCTTTCAGGGTTTGTGGGCTTTCTTT
CAFQGLWAFF
>NA|TRBV28|TRBJ1-1|15|NA
TGTGCCAGCAGTGCCCGGGCGGGGTTGAACACTGAAGCTTTCTTT
CASSARAGLNTEAFF
>NA|TRBV6-6|TRBJ2-5|14|NA
TGTGCCAGCAGACGCGGACAGCTCCAAGAGACCCAGTACTTC
CASRRGQLQETQYF
>NA|TRBV9|TRBJ2-6|18|NA
TGTGCCAGCAGCCAAACAGAGTATTACAGGGCTGGGGCCAACGTCCTGACTTTC
CASSQTEYYRAGANVLTF
>NA|TRBV5-6|TRBJ2-7|13|NA
TGTGCCAGCAGAGATCGGAGCTCCTACGAGCAGTACTTC
CASRDRSSYEQYF
>TRBD1|TRBV4-1|TRBJ2-5|17|few
TGCGCCAGCAGCCACCCCGAGGGGACAGGTCGTCGAGAGACCCAGTACTTC
CASSHPEGTGRRETQYF
>TRBD1|TRBV5-4|TRBJ2-3|15|NA
TGTGCCAGCAGCCCCGGACAGGGGAGCACAGATACGCAGTATTTT
CASSPGQGSTDTQYF
>NA|TRBV27|TRBJ2-1|13|medium-sized
TGTGCCAGCAGTTCGGGGTCAGTTCACGTTCAGTTCTTC
CASSSGSVHVQFF
>NA|TRBV10-3|TRBJ1-1|12|once
TGTGCCATCGGGAGGCTGAACACTGAAGCTTTCTTT
CAIGRLNTEAFF
>TRBD2|TRBV7-6|TRBJ2-3|13|NA
TGTGCCAGCAGCTTTACGGGGGGAGATACGCAGTATTTT
CASSFTGGDTQYF
>NA|TRBV14|TRBJ1-5|14|NA
TGTGCCAGCAGCCTACAGGGTTCGGGTCAGCCCCAGCATTTT
CASSLQGSGQPQHF
>NA|TRBV6-5|TRBJ1-1|13|NA
TGTGCCAGCAGTTACGGGCCGACGTTTGAAGCTTTCTTT
CASSYGPTFEAFF
>NA|TRBV7-3|TRBJ2-3|14|once
TGTGCCAGCAGCCGGAATGCGGGCACAGATACGCAGTATTTT
CASSRNAGTDTQYF
>NA|TRBV6-5|TRBJ2-1|14|NA
TGTGCCAGCAGCAGGCCCGGGACCGGCAATGAGCAGTTCTTC
CASSRPGTGNEQFF
>NA|TRBV7-2|TRBJ2-2|15|few
TGTGCCAGCAGCTTAATCAGTGGAATCACCGGGGAGCTGTTTTTT
CASSLISGITGELFF
>NA|TRBV7-6|TRBJ1-5|17|NA
TGTGCCAGCAGCTTAGGAGGGGACCAGGGGCGAGGGAAGCCCCAGCATTTT
CASSLGGDQGRGKPQHF
>TRBD1|TRBV2|TRBJ1-2|15|NA
TGTGCCAGCAGACCTCCGGGACAGGGGGTCTATGGCTACACCTTC
CASRPPGQGVYGYTF
>NA|TRBV6-5|TRBJ2-1|12|few
TGTGCCAGCACCTCCTATGAGAATGAGCAGTTCTTC
CASTSYENEQFF
>NA|TRBV7-9|TRBJ2-1|13|NA
TGTGCCAGCAGCCACCCACAAGGCAATGAGCAGTTCTTC
CASSHPQGNEQFF
>TRBD2|TRBV27|TRBJ2-3|15|NA
TGTGCCAGCAGGGCCCAGCGGGGGGGCAAAGATACGCAGTATTTT
CASRAQRGGKDTQYF
>TRBD1|TRBV28|TRBJ1-2|14|NA
TGTGCCAGCAGATGGACAGGGGGACTCTATGGCTACACCTTC
CASRWTGGLYGYTF
>NA|TRBV14|TRBJ1-6|15|NA
TGTGCCAGCAGCCAAGATCTGGGATTGAGTTCACCCCTCCACTTT
CASSQDLGLSSPLHF
>NA|TRBV6-6|TRBJ1-2|12|NA
TGTGCCACCGGAGGACCTTTCTATGGCTACACCTTC
CATGGPFYGYTF
>NA|TRBV6-1|TRBJ2-3|15|NA
TGTGCCAGCACCCCCGGACCGGAGGGGACAGATACGCAGTATTTT
CASTPGPEGTDTQYF
>NA|TRBV5-1|TRBJ1-3|14|NA
TGCGCCAGCAATGGGGACGGCTCTGGAAACACCATATATTTT
CASNGDGSGNTIYF
>NA|TRBV6-1|TRBJ2-3|15|once
TGTGCCAGCAGTGAATTAGGGGCTCCTGGGTATACGCAGTATTTT
CASSELGAPGYTQYF
>NA|TRBV2|TRBJ1-6|12|few
TGTGCCAGCAGGTGGTTAAATTCACCCCTCCACTTT
CASRWLNSPLHF